The 32 T cell receptor beta chains given below trace back to one sample, sequenced in a study of T cell responses to AZD1222 COVID-19 vaccine. The method was immunoSEQ multiplex PCR; TCRdb's version includes in-frame clones alone and lacks a portion of them. The top ten clones hold 8% to 9.5% of a sample with about 94,000 clones, about 90% of them seen once. This specimen consisted of peripheral blood, obtained on day 0 of AZD1222 vaccination. These receptors originate from an adult in good health.

The J gene is TRBJ1-1, the V gene TRBV5-1; no clear D gene. Per germline, CDR1 SGHRS and CDR2 YFSETQ. CDR3 length equals 13 residues. The V gene lost 4 bases and the J gene lost 1 base, with 8 bases spanning the gap. The CDR3 region has the DNA TGCGCCAGCAGCGACGACCCGAACACTGAAGCTTTCTTT. Amino acid sequence: CASSDDPNTEAFF.

The chain joins TRBV15 to TRBJ2-1; no clear D. The germline V gene encodes CDR1 LNHNV and CDR2 YYDKDF (reference sequence). This CDR3 is 16 amino acids long. V lost 2 bases and J lost 3, with 14 bases in between. The CDR3 sequence is CATSRPPSHVYNEQFF. For the CDR3, the DNA is TGTGCCACCAGCAGACCCCCTTCCCACGTCTACAATGAGCAGTTCTTC.

Here the CDR3 reads CASSPGHAISYEQYF. CDR3 coding DNA: TGTGCCAGCAGTCCGGGACACGCCATATCCTACGAGCAGTACTTC. This chain links TRBV28 with TRBJ2-7, with TRBD1 as a possible D gene (6 bases). CDR3 length: 15 amino acids. V was clipped by 5 bases and J by 1 base, with 15 bases between them. Looked up from germline, CDR1 is MDHEN and CDR2 is SYDVKM.

This chain connects TRBV4-3 to TRBJ2-3, with 8 bases that match TRBD2. The length of the CDR3 is 16 residues. CDR1 is LGHNA and CDR2 is YSLEER in the germline V gene. The trim removed 4 bases at V and 5 bases at J, leaving 11 bases unmatched. The CDR3: CASSRLRGSGGDTQYF. CDR3 nucleotides: TGCGCCAGCAGCCGCCTTAGGGGGAGCGGGGGAGATACGCAGTATTTT.

V usage is TRBV7-6 and J usage is TRBJ1-1; no definite D call. Trimming took 5 bases from V and 1 from J, leaving 8 bases between them. The CDR3 totals 13 residues. Germline-derived CDR1 and CDR2 are SGHVS and FNYEAQ. DNA for the CDR3: TGTGCCAGCAGCGGCTACGAGAACACTGAAGCTTTCTTT. Its protein product is CASSGYENTEAFF.

V and J are TRBV18 and TRBJ1-1; D remains ambiguous. The length of the CDR3 is 13 residues. Between the trimmed V and J ends, which lost 3 bases and 3 bases, there was a span of 8 bases. Germline V gene sequence: CDR1 KGHSH, CDR2 LQKENI. The CDR3 DNA follows: TGTGCCAGCTCACCTACAGCGGACACTGAAGCTTTCTTT. This translates into CASSPTADTEAFF.

In this sample, this clone turned up a few times. This chain connects TRBV2 to TRBJ1-2; possibly TRBD1 for D (6 bases). The CDR3 spans 14 residues. The germline V gene has CDR1 SNHLY and CDR2 FYNNEI. Between the trimmed V and J ends, which lost 2 bases and 1 base, there was a span of 8 bases. CDR3 loop: CASSEQGNNYGYTF. CDR3 bases: TGTGCCAGCAGTGAACAGGGGAATAACTATGGCTACACCTTC. The whole variable domain, remainder taken from reference TRBV2 and TRBJ1-2, is EPEVTQTPSHQVTQMGQEVILRCVPISNHLYFYWYRQILGQKVEFLVSFYNNEISEKSEIFDDQFSVERPDGSNFTLKIRSTKLEDSAMYFCASSEQGNNYGYTFGSGTRLTVV.

Only a few counts were recorded for this clone. The chain links TRBV4-2 to TRBJ2-2; 7 bases fit TRBD1. Germline V gene lookup returns CDR1 LGHNA and CDR2 YNFKEQ. The junction had 5 bases not matched to a gene; V was cut back by 4 bases and J by 3 bases. This CDR3 contains 15 residues. The CDR3 DNA follows: TGTGCCAGCAGCCCTCGACAGGGTGACACCGGGGAGCTGTTTTTT. Translation: CASSPRQGDTGELFF.

The rearrangement links TRBV29-1 to TRBJ1-1, with D perhaps TRBD1 (6 bases). Trimming removed 7 bases from V and 0 bases from J, with 18 bases in between. The CDR3 sequence is 15 residues long. CDR1 and CDR2 (germline): SQVTM, ANQGSEA. The CDR3 nucleotides are TGCAGCGCAGCGCCGGGACAAGTTATGAACACTGAAGCTTTCTTT. Its translation is CSAAPGQVMNTEAFF. Supplemented by reference TRBV29-1 and TRBJ1-1, the full variable domain reads SAVISQKPSRDICQRGTSLTIQCQVDSQVTMMFWYRQQPGQSLTLIATANQGSEATYESGFVIDKFPISRPNLTFSTLTVSNMSPEDSSIYLCSAAPGQVMNTEAFFGQGTRLTVV.

The J gene is TRBJ1-1, the V gene TRBV10-2, with 9 bases lining up with TRBD1. This CDR3 comprises 16 residues. V shed 7 bases, J shed 1 base, and the junction held 10 bases outside the gene matches. Germline V gene data show CDR1 as WSHSY and CDR2 as SAAADI. DNA of the CDR3: TGCGCCAGCATCAGGGTGGACAGGGGACGGAACACTGAAGCTTTCTTT. The encoded protein is CASIRVDRGRNTEAFF.

The V gene is TRBV7-8, the J gene TRBJ2-7; D perhaps matches TRBD2 (6 bases). CDR1 and CDR2 (germline): SGHVS, FQNEAQ. Trimming took 3 bases from V and 3 from J, leaving 9 bases between them. This CDR3 has 13 amino acids. CDR3 sequence: CASSLGGDYEQYF. The CDR3 DNA is TGTGCCAGCAGCTTGGGCGGGGACTACGAGCAGTACTTC.

This clone has just one count. The V gene is TRBV5-1, the J gene TRBJ1-1; D is undetermined. There are 14 residues in the CDR3. The V gene's germline CDR1 is SGHRS and CDR2 YFSETQ. V lost 3 bases and J lost 1, with 10 bases in between. This CDR3 reads CASSWGDGNTEAFF. The CDR3 bases are TGCGCCAGCAGCTGGGGTGACGGGAACACTGAAGCTTTCTTT.

The chain carries TRBV15 and TRBJ2-2; D is ambiguous. There are 12 residues in the CDR3. CDR1 and CDR2 from the germline V gene are LNHNV and YYDKDF (reference sequence). The V end lost 2 bases, the J end lost 8 bases, and 6 bases lay between the germline ends. Here the CDR3 DNA reads TGTGCCACCAGCAGACCCAGGGGGGAGCTGTTTTTT. Protein product: CATSRPRGELFF.

Here the CDR3 reads CASSLGRGAGNTIYF. The CDR3 coding sequence is TGTGCCAGCAGCTTGGGCAGGGGCGCTGGAAACACCATATATTTT. This sequence joins TRBV5-5 and TRBJ1-3, with a tentative D call TRBD1 (6 bases). V lost 0 bases and J lost 2, with 9 bases in between. The germline V gene has CDR1 SGHKS and CDR2 YYEKEE (reference sequence). CDR3 length equals 15 residues. The full variable domain, completed using reference TRBV5-5 and TRBJ1-3, is DAGVTQSPTHLIKTRGQQVTLRCSPISGHKSVSWYQQVLGQGPQFIFQYYEKEERGRGNFPDRFSARQFPNYSSELNVNALLLGDSALYLCASSLGRGAGNTIYFGEGSWLTVV.

The CDR3 DNA reads as TGTGCCAGCAGTCCGGGGGAGGGGATGAAGTACCAAGAGACCCAGTACTTC. It codes for CASSPGEGMKYQETQYF. V gene TRBV6-2 or TRBV6-3 combines with J gene TRBJ2-5, with TRBD2 matching 7 bases. The CDR3 sequence is 17 residues long. The trim removed 5 bases at V and 0 bases at J, leaving 12 bases unmatched. CDR1 MNHEY and CDR2 SVGEGT come from the germline V gene.

Comments on this clone: The junction differs from germline at one of its ends, possibly a read error. The CDR3 loop is CASNQVGTRYNEQFF. The CDR3 coding sequence is TGCGCCAGCAACCAAGTAGGGACTAGGTACAATGAGCAGTTCTTC. The rearrangement uses TRBV4-1 and TRBJ2-1; 8 nucleotides agree with TRBD2. The length of the CDR3 is 15 residues. CDR1 is MGHRA and CDR2 is YSYEKL in the germline V gene.

J is TRBJ1-4 and V is TRBV19; D remains unclear. From germline, CDR1 is LNHDA and CDR2 SQIVND (reference sequence). V was trimmed by 2 bases and J by 8 bases, leaving 9 bases between them. The CDR3 extends over 13 amino acids. The CDR3 protein is CASSIPSVEKLFF. The CDR3 bases are TGTGCCAGTAGTATACCCTCGGTCGAAAAACTGTTTTTT. Supplemented by reference TRBV19 and TRBJ1-4, the full variable domain reads DGGITQSPKYLFRKEGQNVTLSCEQNLNHDAMYWYRQDPGQGLRLIYYSQIVNDFQKGDIAEGYSVSREKKESFPLTVTSAQKNPTAFYLCASSIPSVEKLFFGSGTQLSVL.

The rearrangement uses TRBV5-4 and TRBJ1-2; D not certain. The ends were cut back, 4 bases at V and 7 bases at J, with 20 bases in the middle. Germline assignment: CDR1 SGHNT and CDR2 YYREEE (reference sequence). This CDR3 region has 15 residues. The CDR3 DNA follows: TGTGCCAGCAGCCCACCGACTGGGAGGTCAAGTGGCTACACCTTC. Its translation is CASSPPTGRSSGYTF.

V is TRBV6-5 and J is TRBJ1-6; D gene uncertain. V was trimmed by 5 bases and J by 4 bases, leaving 12 bases between them. The CDR3 length is 15 residues. CDR1 is MNHEY and CDR2 is SVGAGI in the germline V gene. CDR3 sequence (DNA): TGTGCCAGCAGTCGCGGGGAGATTTATAATTCACCCCTCCACTTT. This translates into CASSRGEIYNSPLHF.

The chain combines TRBV3-1 (or the pseudogene TRBV3-2) with TRBJ2-5; 8 positions agree with TRBD2. This CDR3 comprises 16 residues. Germline V gene data show CDR1 as LGHDT and CDR2 as YNNKEL (reference sequence). V lost 0 bases, J lost 5 bases, and 8 bases stayed unmatched. The CDR3 DNA follows: TGTGCCAGCAGCCAAGATAGGGTAGCGGGGATGGAGACCCAGTACTTC. Translation: CASSQDRVAGMETQYF.

V and J are TRBV6-5 and TRBJ2-3; TRBD2 is a possible D gene (7 bases). The CDR3 has 13 amino acids. Germline V gene lookup returns CDR1 MNHEY and CDR2 SVGAGI. V was trimmed by 8 bases and J by 14 bases, leaving 23 bases between them. The CDR3 nucleotides are TGTGCCAGCCCAAGGAACAGGGCGGGGGTTTGGTATTTT. This codes for CASPRNRAGVWYF.

The V gene is TRBV29-1, the J gene TRBJ1-1; tentatively, D is TRBD1 (5 bases). This CDR3 comprises 13 residues. The V gene's germline CDR1 is SQVTM and CDR2 ANQGSEA. V lost 4 bases to trimming and J lost 1 base, with 10 bases between them. The CDR3 region has the DNA TGCAGCGTTGGACAGCCCGAGAACACTGAAGCTTTCTTT. The encoded protein is CSVGQPENTEAFF.

The rearrangement uses TRBV6-5 and TRBJ1-6; D is unclear. V was shortened by 8 bases and J by 1 base, with 12 bases between the two germline ends. There are 15 residues in the CDR3. Germline lookup yields CDR1 MNHEY and CDR2 SVGAGI. This CDR3 reads CASGPAESYNSPLHF. DNA for the CDR3: TGTGCCAGCGGGCCCGCCGAGTCCTATAATTCACCCCTCCACTTT.

The V gene is TRBV18, the J gene TRBJ2-1; D remains unclear. This CDR3 is 16 amino acids long. Germline V gene data show CDR1 as KGHSH and CDR2 as LQKENI. Trimming pared 4 bases from V and 3 bases from J, leaving 16 bases between. The CDR3 nucleotides read TGTGCCAGCTCACTTTACCGAGGAACCGACTACAATGAGCAGTTCTTC. Translation gives CASSLYRGTDYNEQFF.

The chain joins TRBV2 to TRBJ2-2; the D call may be TRBD1 or TRBD2 (5 bases each). CDR1 and CDR2 (germline): SNHLY, FYNNEI. Trimming took 6 bases from V and 3 from J, leaving 17 bases between them. The CDR3 extends over 16 amino acids. CDR3 in DNA: TGTGCCAGCAGCCTTAAACCGGGGCCGTACACCGGGGAGCTGTTTTTT. This translates into CASSLKPGPYTGELFF. The full variable domain, rest sourced from reference TRBV2 and TRBJ2-2, is EPEVTQTPSHQVTQMGQEVILRCVPISNHLYFYWYRQILGQKVEFLVSFYNNEISEKSEIFDDQFSVERPDGSNFTLKIRSTKLEDSAMYFCASSLKPGPYTGELFFGEGSRLTVL.

The genes are TRBV19 and TRBJ1-2, with TRBD1 matching over 10 bases. This CDR3 is 15 amino acids long. Germline CDR1 reads LNHDA; CDR2 reads SQIVND (reference sequence). J gave up 3 bases and V 7 bases, and 8 bases lay outside the gene matches. The CDR3 spells CASTPDRGNDYGYTF. CDR3 nucleotides: TGTGCCAGTACCCCGGACAGGGGGAATGACTATGGCTACACCTTC.

The V gene is TRBV4-3, the J gene TRBJ1-3; D unclear. Trimming removed 0 bases at V and 0 bases at J, with 9 bases between. Germline V gene lookup returns CDR1 LGHNA and CDR2 YSLEER. The CDR3 runs to 16 residues. Here the CDR3 reads CASSQDVVLSGNTIYF. In nucleotides, the CDR3 is TGCGCCAGCAGCCAAGACGTCGTCCTCTCTGGAAACACCATATATTTT.

This sequence joins TRBV20-1 and TRBJ1-1; D remains ambiguous. V was pared by 1 base and J by 7 bases, with 7 bases between. The CDR3 has 11 amino acids. Germline V gives CDR1 DFQATT, CDR2 SNEGSKA (reference sequence). CDR3 residues: CSARVKVEAFF. The CDR3 DNA reads TGCAGTGCTAGAGTAAAGGTTGAAGCTTTCTTT.

The J gene is TRBJ1-5, the V gene TRBV28; D remains unclear. CDR1 MDHEN and CDR2 SYDVKM come from the germline V gene. Between the trimmed V and J ends, which lost 5 bases and 5 bases, there was a span of 4 bases. The CDR3 consists of 11 residues. The CDR3 DNA sequence: TGTGCCAGCAGTCTAGATCAGCCCCAGCATTTT. Its translation is CASSLDQPQHF.

V usage is TRBV7-9 and J usage is TRBJ2-5; perhaps TRBD1 as D (5 bases). Germline V gene lookup returns CDR1 SEHNR and CDR2 FQNEAQ (reference sequence). The ends were cut back, 8 bases at V and 0 bases at J, with 7 bases in the middle. This CDR3 region has 12 residues. CDR3 residues: CASGANQETQYF. DNA of the CDR3: TGTGCCAGCGGGGCTAACCAAGAGACCCAGTACTTC.

The chain carries TRBV6-5 and TRBJ1-4; D not resolved. With 0 bases removed from V and 6 bases from J, the gap between germline ends came to 11 bases. This CDR3 comprises 15 residues. Germline lookup yields CDR1 MNHEY and CDR2 SVGAGI. CDR3 DNA sequence: TGTGCCAGCAGTTACTCAACGGACGCACATGAAAAACTGTTTTTT. This translates into CASSYSTDAHEKLFF.

The gene calls are TRBV3-1 (or the pseudogene TRBV3-2) and TRBJ2-5; D remains unclear. Trimming took off 1 base at V and 3 bases at J, with 9 bases between the two ends. The CDR3 consists of 14 residues. Germline assignment: CDR1 LGHDT and CDR2 YNNKEL (reference sequence). The DNA for the CDR3 is TGTGCCAGCAGCCAAGTCGGGTTAGAAGAGACCCAGTACTTC. It translates to CASSQVGLEETQYF.